This T cell receptor beta chain was obtained from a study of T-cell reconstitution after alpha-beta-depleted transplantation in children. Regarding the study as a whole: Surviving recipient T cells and thymic progenitors underlay high day-60 TCRbeta diversity in some patients. At one year after transplant, newly produced T cells mostly accounted for T-cell counts and diversity. Alpha-beta T cells present about two months after transplant were reported to originate from several hundred expanded graft clones.

This clonotype was counted between two and nine times. As yet, its antigen is unknown. Unique molecular identifiers were used in preparing the TCRbeta library. MiXCR was run by TCRdb on the PCR reads, yielding one entry per CDR3 protein. The table lists hundreds of thousands of distinct CDR3 sequences, 10% to 15% of them singletons. This CDR3 comprises 20 residues. The sequencing used PBMCs, mostly from graft donor cells, collected 360 days after TCRalphabeta/CD19-depleted stem cell transplant. The V and J genes are TRBV21-1 and TRBJ2-7; the table's TRBD1 call for D was not verified on the DNA. TRBV21-1 is deemed a pseudogene. The sequence came from a male patient under 18 who had a stem cell transplant for acute myeloid leukemia, so the T cells may come from the graft donor. This CDR3 is CASSKAPDRGKSHLSYEQYF. The CDR3 region has the DNA TGTGCCAGCAGCAAAGCTCCGGACAGGGGAAAATCCCATCTCTCCTACGAGCAGTACTTC.